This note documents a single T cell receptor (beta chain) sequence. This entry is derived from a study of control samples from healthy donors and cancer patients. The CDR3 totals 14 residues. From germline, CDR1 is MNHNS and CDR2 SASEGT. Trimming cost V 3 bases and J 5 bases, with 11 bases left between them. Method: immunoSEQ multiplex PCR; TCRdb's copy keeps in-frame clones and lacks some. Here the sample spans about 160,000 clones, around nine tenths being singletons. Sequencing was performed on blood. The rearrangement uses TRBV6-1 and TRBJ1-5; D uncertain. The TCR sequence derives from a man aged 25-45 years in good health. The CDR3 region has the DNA TGTGCCAGCAGTGATCCGCCCGAATATCAGCCCCAGCATTTT. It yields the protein CASSDPPEYQPQHF.